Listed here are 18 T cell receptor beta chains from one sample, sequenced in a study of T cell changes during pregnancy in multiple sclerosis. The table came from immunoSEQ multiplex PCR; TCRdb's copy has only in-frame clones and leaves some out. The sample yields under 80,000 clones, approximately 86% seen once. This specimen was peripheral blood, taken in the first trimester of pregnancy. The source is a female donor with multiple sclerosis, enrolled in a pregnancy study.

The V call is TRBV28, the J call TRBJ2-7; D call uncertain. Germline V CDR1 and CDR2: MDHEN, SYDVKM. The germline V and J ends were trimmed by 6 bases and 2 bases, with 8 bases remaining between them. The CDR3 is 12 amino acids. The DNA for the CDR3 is TGTGCCAGCAGAGTAGAAACCTACGAGCAGTACTTC. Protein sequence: CASRVETYEQYF.

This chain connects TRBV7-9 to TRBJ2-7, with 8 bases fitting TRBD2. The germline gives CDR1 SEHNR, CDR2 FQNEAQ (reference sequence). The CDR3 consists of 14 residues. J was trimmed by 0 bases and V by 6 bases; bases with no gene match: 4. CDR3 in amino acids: CASSSGTSSYEQYF. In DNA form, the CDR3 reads TGTGCCAGCAGTTCCGGGACTAGCTCCTACGAGCAGTACTTC.

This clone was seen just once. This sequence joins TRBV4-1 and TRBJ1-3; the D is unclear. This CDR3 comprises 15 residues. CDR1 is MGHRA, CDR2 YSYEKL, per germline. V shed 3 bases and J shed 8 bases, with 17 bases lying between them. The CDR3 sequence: CASSQVSGLVDTIYF. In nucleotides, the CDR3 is TGCGCCAGCAGCCAGGTTTCGGGTCTGGTAGACACCATATATTTT.

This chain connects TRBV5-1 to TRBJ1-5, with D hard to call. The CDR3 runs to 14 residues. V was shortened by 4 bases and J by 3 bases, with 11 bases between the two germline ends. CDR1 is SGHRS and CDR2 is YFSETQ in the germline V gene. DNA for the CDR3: TGCGCCAGCAGCCCCGACATCGACAATCAGCCCCAGCATTTT. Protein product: CASSPDIDNQPQHF.

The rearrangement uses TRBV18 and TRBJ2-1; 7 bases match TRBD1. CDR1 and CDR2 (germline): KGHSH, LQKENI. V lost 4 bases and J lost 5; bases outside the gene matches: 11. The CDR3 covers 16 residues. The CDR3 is CASSRTTGDPDNEQFF. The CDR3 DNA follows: TGTGCCAGCTCACGAACTACAGGGGATCCTGACAATGAGCAGTTCTTC.

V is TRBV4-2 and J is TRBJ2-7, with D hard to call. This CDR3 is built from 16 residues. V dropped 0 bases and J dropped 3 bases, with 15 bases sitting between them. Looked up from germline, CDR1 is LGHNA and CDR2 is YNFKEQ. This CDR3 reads CASSQDTRLLDYEQYF. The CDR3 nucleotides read TGTGCCAGCAGCCAAGATACTCGACTGCTGGACTACGAGCAGTACTTC.

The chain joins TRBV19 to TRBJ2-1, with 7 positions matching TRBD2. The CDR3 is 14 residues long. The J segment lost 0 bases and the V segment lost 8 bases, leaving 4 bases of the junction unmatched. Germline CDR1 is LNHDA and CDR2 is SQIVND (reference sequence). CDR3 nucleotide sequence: TGTGCCAGTGGGCGGGGGAGCTCCTACAATGAGCAGTTCTTC. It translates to CASGRGSSYNEQFF.

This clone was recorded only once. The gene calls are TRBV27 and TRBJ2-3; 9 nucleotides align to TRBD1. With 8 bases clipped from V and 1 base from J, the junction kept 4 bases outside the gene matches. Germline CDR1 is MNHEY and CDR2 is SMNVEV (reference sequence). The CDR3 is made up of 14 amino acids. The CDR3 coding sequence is TGTGCCAGCGAGGACAGGGGAGGCACAGATACGCAGTATTTT. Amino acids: CASEDRGGTDTQYF.

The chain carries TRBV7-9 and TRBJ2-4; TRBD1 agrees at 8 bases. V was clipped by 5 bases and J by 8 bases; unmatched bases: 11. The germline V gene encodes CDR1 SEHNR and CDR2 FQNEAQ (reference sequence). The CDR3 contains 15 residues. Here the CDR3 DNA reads TGTGCCAGCAGCACCGGACAGGGCAAGGTAGACATTCAGTACTTC. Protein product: CASSTGQGKVDIQYF.

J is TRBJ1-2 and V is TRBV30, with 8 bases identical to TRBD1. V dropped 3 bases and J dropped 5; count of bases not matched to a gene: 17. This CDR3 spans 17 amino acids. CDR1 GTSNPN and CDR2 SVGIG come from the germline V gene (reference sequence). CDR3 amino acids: CAWSPARDRRFPYGYTF. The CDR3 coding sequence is TGTGCCTGGAGCCCGGCCCGGGACAGGCGATTCCCTTATGGCTACACCTTC.

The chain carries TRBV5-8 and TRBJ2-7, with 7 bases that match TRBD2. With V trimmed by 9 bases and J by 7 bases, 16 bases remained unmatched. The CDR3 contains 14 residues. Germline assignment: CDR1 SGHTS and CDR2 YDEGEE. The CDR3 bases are TGTGCCACCTCGGGGGGACCACGCCCTTTAGAGCAGTACTTC. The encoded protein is CATSGGPRPLEQYF.

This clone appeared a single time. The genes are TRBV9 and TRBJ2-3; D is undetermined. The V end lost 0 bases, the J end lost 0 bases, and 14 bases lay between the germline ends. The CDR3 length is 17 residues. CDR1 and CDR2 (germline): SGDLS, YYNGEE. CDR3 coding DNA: TGTGCCAGCAGCGTAGCCGGCGGCAGTTCTAGCACAGATACGCAGTATTTT. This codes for CASSVAGGSSSTDTQYF.

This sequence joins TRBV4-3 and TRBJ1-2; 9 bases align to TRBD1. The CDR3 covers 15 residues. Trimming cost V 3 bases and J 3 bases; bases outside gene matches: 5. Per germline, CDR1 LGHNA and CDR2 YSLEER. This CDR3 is CASSHRGTGYYGYTF. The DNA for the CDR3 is TGCGCCAGCAGCCACCGAGGGACAGGGTACTATGGCTACACCTTC.

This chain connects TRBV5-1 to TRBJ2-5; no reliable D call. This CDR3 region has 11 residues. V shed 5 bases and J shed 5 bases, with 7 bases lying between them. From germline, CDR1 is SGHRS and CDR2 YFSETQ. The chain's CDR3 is CASSFSETQYF. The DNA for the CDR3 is TGCGCCAGCAGTTTTTCGGAGACCCAGTACTTC.

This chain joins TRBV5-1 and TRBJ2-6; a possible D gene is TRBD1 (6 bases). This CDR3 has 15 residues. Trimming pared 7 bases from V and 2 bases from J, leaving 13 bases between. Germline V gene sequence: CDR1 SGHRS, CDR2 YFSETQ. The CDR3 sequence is CASGGGVAGANVLTF. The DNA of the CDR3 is TGCGCCAGCGGGGGCGGAGTGGCTGGGGCCAACGTCCTGACTTTC.

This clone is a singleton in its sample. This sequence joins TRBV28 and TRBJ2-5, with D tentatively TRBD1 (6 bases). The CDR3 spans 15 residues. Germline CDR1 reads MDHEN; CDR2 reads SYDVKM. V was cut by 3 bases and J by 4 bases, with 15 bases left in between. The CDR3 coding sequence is TGTGCCAGCAGTTTGGGTACGCCGACAGGAGAGACCCAGTACTTC. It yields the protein CASSLGTPTGETQYF.

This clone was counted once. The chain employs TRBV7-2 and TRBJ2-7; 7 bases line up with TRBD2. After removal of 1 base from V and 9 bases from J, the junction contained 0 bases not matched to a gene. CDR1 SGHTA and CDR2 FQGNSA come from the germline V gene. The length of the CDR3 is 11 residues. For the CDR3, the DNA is TGTGCCAGCAGCTTAGGGGGGGGGCAGTACTTC. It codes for CASSLGGGQYF. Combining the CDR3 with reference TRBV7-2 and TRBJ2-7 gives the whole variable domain GAGVSQSPSNKVTEKGKDVELRCDPISGHTALYWYRQSLGQGLEFLIYFQGNSAPDKSGLPSDRFSAERTGGSVSTLTIQRTQQEDSAVYLCASSLGGGQYFGPGTRLTVT.

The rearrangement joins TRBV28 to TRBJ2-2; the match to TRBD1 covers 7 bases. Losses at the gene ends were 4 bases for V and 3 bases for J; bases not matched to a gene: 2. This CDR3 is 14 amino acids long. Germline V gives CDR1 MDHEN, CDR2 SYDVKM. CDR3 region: CASSWTGYTGELFF. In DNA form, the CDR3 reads TGTGCCAGCAGTTGGACAGGATACACCGGGGAGCTGTTTTTT.